This T cell receptor beta chain is from a study of cytotoxic CD8 clonotypes in ibrutinib-treated CLL (dated by TCRdb to the early 2020s). For the study in its entirety: In this cohort, approximately 15 patients were treatment-naive and about a dozen were relapsed/refractory, while under 18 had unmutated IGHV. Responses were partial in 25 or so patients and complete in 2; after median approximately 69 months follow-up, around 15 stayed in remission and roughly twelve progressed. Samples at response were collected after a median of 12 months of treatment, with a range of roughly 6 to 40 months. An average of 255,043 productive templates and 94,082 productive rearrangements was obtained per sample. Of the roughly 90 people in the trial, about 27 had longitudinal samples available. Cryopreserved peripheral blood mononuclear cells were obtained before treatment, at response, and at either sustained remission or disease progression. Every sample from remission and from progressive disease was obtained while the patients were still on ibrutinib. Overall study results and their limits: Sampling times were not matched between sustained-remission and progressing patients, and lymph node repertoires were not studied. Clonality increased at ibrutinib response, stayed stable in sustained remission, and fell back toward baseline at progression. Baseline clonality exceeded that of age-matched healthy donors and correlated strongly with circulating CD8+ T-cell counts. Public clonotypes were rare and either contracted or stayed stable during treatment, and the rise in clonality at ibrutinib response reflected the expansion of private clonotypes.

A MiSeq instrument was used for deep resolution sequencing, which targeted depths ranging from 1 in 1 million up to 1 in 200,000 T cells, with coverage averaging 10x for each clonotype. The immunoSEQ hsTCRB Kit was used to generate TCR beta libraries. The authors' analysis ran thus. The data were analyzed with ImmunoSEQ Analyzer and ImmunoSEQ Data Assistant, and V, D and J gene assignments followed IMGT definitions. Clonality, with values ranging from 0 to 1, was calculated as one minus the normalized Shannon entropy of productive rearrangement frequencies. Only overrepresented clonotypes making up at least 0.05% of the repertoire of each patient were included in the public clonotype analysis. Fewer than 15 age-matched healthy donor repertoires from immuneACCESS served as clonality controls. This is the immuneACCESS table as TCRdb keeps it, with only in-frame sequences that have V and J called. A part of the clones is gone; compared with another copy, unresolved V genes explain less than half, and the rest is unexplained. The V and J calls and clone size are taken from that table; D and trimming were inferred from the DNA. The sample includes approximately 320,000 clones, with 67% observed a single time. Clones ranked in the top ten supply about 6.7% of the sample.

To note about this clone: What this receptor recognizes is not known. No much larger clonotype is one base removed from it; base qualities were not supplied.

CDR1 and CDR2 were assigned from the germline V gene as MNHEY and SVGAGI. At the junction V is shortened by 6 bases and J by 4 bases, with 14 bases in between. The CDR3 numbers 14 residues from cysteine through phenylalanine. The kept DNA is CDR3 alone, 42 bases in frame from the first base. For TCR beta library preparation, about 2 micrograms of genomic DNA were extracted from the cryopreserved PBMCs. High-throughput TCR beta sequencing was performed on longitudinal blood samples from CLL patients receiving ibrutinib monotherapy. The patients took part in an open-label, single-center phase 2 trial of ibrutinib monotherapy.

This receptor was obtained from a human donor with chronic lymphocytic leukemia. Recombination linked TRBV6-5 to TRBJ2-3; matching of 6 bases hints at TRBD2 as the D gene. Sequenced material: PBMCs, taken after 36 months of ibrutinib treatment. The DNA sequence reads TGTGCCAGCAGACACCTTTCGGGGGCAGATACGCAGTATTTT. The translation is CASRHLSGADTQYF.